The 2 T cell receptor beta chains below all came from one sample that was sequenced in a study of blood T cell repertoires in COVID-19 (dated by TCRdb to the early 2020s). Library preparation used the immunoSEQ multiplex PCR assay. Here the immuneACCESS table is served through TCRdb, limited to in-frame sequences with V and J called. Missing clones are a known gap in these copies; in checked studies unresolved V genes cover under half, and the rest lacks a known reason. This sample lists a few hundred thousand clones; more than 85% were detected once. The leading ten clones occupy more than 7.5% of the sample. The sequenced sample consisted of PBMCs or T cells enriched from blood (not recorded which). Receptors originate from a woman aged 55-69 years who had recovered from COVID-19.

Here the CDR3 DNA reads TGCGCCAGCAGCGTGGCGGGAACAGATACGCAGTATTTT. Amino acid sequence: CASSVAGTDTQYF. The rearrangement joins TRBV4-1 to TRBJ2-3; D might be TRBD2 (6 bases). The germline V gene encodes CDR1 MGHRA and CDR2 YSYEKL. The CDR3 runs to 13 residues. The germline V and J ends were trimmed by 5 bases and 3 bases, with 9 bases remaining between them.

A single count supports this clone. The rearrangement links TRBV5-8 to TRBJ2-1, with a weak D call TRBD1 (7 bases). The V gene's germline CDR1 is SGHTS and CDR2 YDEGEE. Trimming removed 4 bases from V and 8 bases from J, with 13 bases in between. The CDR3 sequence is 13 residues long. The CDR3 protein is CASSPGGPYEQFF. CDR3 nucleotide sequence: TGTGCCAGCAGCCCAGGGGGGCCGTATGAGCAGTTCTTC. Supplemented by reference TRBV5-8 and TRBJ2-1, the full variable domain reads EAGVTQSPTHLIKTRGQQATLRCSPISGHTSVYWYQQALGLGLQFLLWYDEGEERNRGNFPPRFSGRQFPNYSSELNVNALELEDSALYLCASSPGGPYEQFFGPGTRLTVL.